This record covers a single T cell receptor (beta chain). What it recognizes is unknown. The sample comes from a study of cytomegalovirus exposure and HLA in healthy donors. Regarding the study as a whole: Altogether, some 160 TCR beta chains were recorded as cytomegalovirus-associated. The records held CMV serostatus as the only immune exposure information.

PCR amplification relied on 60 Vbeta primers (plus 13 Jbeta primers). Profiled with immunoSEQ multiplex PCR; TCRdb holds only in-frame clones, not every one. The profile covers 200,000 to 250,000 clones, with 80% to 90% appearing a single time and over 0.95% taken by the ten largest. The TCR comes from a woman between 18 and 29 years old in good health and CMV-seronegative. Sequences were obtained from PBMCs.

The CDR3 DNA reads TGCAGCGCTAGACGGGGGACTTATGCACAGATAACGCAGTATTTT. Translation: CSARRGTYAQITQYF. The chain couples TRBV29-1 to TRBJ2-3; maybe TRBD2 (6 bases). With 7 bases removed from V and 9 bases from J, the gap between germline ends came to 26 bases. The CDR3 is 15 amino acids. Germline V gene data show CDR1 as SQVTM and CDR2 as ANQGSEA.